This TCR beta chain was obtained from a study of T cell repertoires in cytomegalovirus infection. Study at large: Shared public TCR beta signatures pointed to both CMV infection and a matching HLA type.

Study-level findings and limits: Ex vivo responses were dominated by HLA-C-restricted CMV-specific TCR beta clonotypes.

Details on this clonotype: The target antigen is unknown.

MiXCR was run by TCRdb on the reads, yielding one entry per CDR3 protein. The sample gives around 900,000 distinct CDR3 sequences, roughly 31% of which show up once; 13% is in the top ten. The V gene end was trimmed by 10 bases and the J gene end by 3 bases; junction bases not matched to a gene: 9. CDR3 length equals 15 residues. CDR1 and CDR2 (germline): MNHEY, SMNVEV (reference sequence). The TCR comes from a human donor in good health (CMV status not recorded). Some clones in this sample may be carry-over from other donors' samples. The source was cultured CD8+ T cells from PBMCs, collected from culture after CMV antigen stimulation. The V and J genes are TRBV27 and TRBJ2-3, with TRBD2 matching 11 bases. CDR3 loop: CATHKIAGGTDTQYF. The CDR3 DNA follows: TGTGCCACCCATAAGATAGCGGGGGGGACAGATACGCAGTATTTT.